The clone carrying this TCR beta chain turned up a few times. The antigen is undetermined. These data come from a study of CD8 T cells in ankylosing spondylitis. General study points: Ankylosing spondylitis blood seemed to carry a telltale TCR beta motif made of under 10 highly homologous variants. As reported, disease-linked clones showed significant enrichment in matched ankylosing spondylitis synovial fluid. Existing reports had already noted some motif variants in reactive arthritis synovial fluid and blood.

Making use of molecular barcodes, quantitative 5'-RACE generated TCR beta libraries. TCRdb passed the 5' RACE reads through MiXCR, listing each CDR3 protein once. The sample carries a few hundred thousand distinct CDR3 sequences, approximately 12% recorded once. The CDR3 length is 14 residues. In germline, CDR1 is KGHDR, CDR2 SFDVKD. Trimming shortened V by 5 bases and J by 2 bases, and 9 bases separated the two germline ends. This receptor was identified in a male donor with ankylosing spondylitis. Sequenced input: blood, either unsorted or a sorted T cell fraction (not recorded which). The rearrangement links TRBV24-1 to TRBJ2-1; D is ambiguous. The CDR3: CATSGVRTYNEQFF. CDR3 nucleotides: TGTGCCACCAGTGGGGTCCGTACCTACAATGAGCAGTTCTTC.